Listed below are T cell receptor beta chains from one sample, sequenced in a study of blood T cell repertoires in COVID-19. TCRdb's table, derived via immunoSEQ multiplex PCR, lists solely in-frame clones and lacks some. The top ten clones hold approximately 7% of a sample with about 160,000 clones, roughly 90% of them seen once. Material for sequencing was PBMCs or T cells enriched from blood (not recorded which). All receptors derive from a woman in her fifties or sixties who had recovered from COVID-19. CDR3s leave out the opening cysteine and the closing phenylalanine or tryptophan.

>TRBV4-2|TRBJ1-4
ASSQGSWTEGQLF
>TRBV6-5|TRBJ2-3
ASSPSGGGTDTQY
>TRBV13|TRBJ1-2
ASSPPTGTYGYT
>TRBV24-1|TRBJ2-1
ATSVAGNEQF
>TRBV7-9|TRBJ2-2
ASTKNPAGYTGELF
>TRBV12-5|TRBJ2-1
ASGLVRAGLGEQF
>TRBV11-2|TRBJ1-6
ASSLEVLSSSNSPLH
>TRBV2|TRBJ2-2
ASRVTGGGELF
>TRBV7-9|TRBJ1-1
ASSLQGPEAF
>TRBV14|TRBJ2-5
ASSQDRGTGMETQY
>TRBV5-1|TRBJ1-2
ASSFGTGANYGYT
>TRBV5-8|TRBJ2-1
ASSARQGYLGNEQF
>TRBV5-1|TRBJ2-7
ASSLGLTAGRSTYEQY
>TRBV9|TRBJ2-7
ASSVGQGPPYEQY
>TRBV2|TRBJ2-6
ASSPGKSGANVLT
>TRBV18|TRBJ1-3
ASSPTTGSSGNTIY
>TRBV11-2|TRBJ1-2
ASSLTQGARGYT
>TRBV9|TRBJ2-7
ASSVGTFIYEQY
>TRBV5-6|TRBJ1-3
ASSLERLSGNTIY
>TRBV5-5|TRBJ1-1
ASSFRDGGKNTEAF
>TRBV6-2/TRBV6-3|TRBJ2-7
ASSSGLAGQEQY
>TRBV21-1|TRBJ2-5
ASSKDGAGPREETQY
>TRBV18|TRBJ1-2
ASSPVDIHGYT
>TRBV30|TRBJ2-5
AWSRAGQTQY
>TRBV7-3|TRBJ1-1
ASSRRHTGYTEAF
>TRBV3-1/TRBV3-2|TRBJ2-7
ASSRPGQGSYEQY
>TRBV20-1|TRBJ2-3
SASPGTDTQY
>TRBV6-5|TRBJ1-4
ASSPQGEKLF
>TRBV5-4|TRBJ1-3
ASSFRGYGNTIY